Listed below are T cell receptor beta chains from one sample, sequenced in a study of blood T cell repertoires in COVID-19. Only in-frame clones appear in the TCRdb table, and some are missing; sequencing was by immunoSEQ multiplex PCR. The table shows around 200,000 clones, with nearly 85% occurring only once. The material sequenced was peripheral blood. The receptors derive from a woman in her twenties or thirties with COVID-19, enrolled during active disease. CDR3s include the opening cysteine and the closing phenylalanine or tryptophan. Each record gives: clone size, J gene, V gene, D gene, CDR3 DNA, CDR3 protein. A D gene is named only where the DNA matches it firmly. Clone size appears in some rows only: once, few, many, or a class for an expanded clone.

size: -
J: TRBJ2-1
V: TRBV10-3
D: TRBD2
DNA: TGTGCCATCAGTGAGGGACTAGCCGGCTACAATGAGCAGTTCTTC
CDR3: CAISEGLAGYNEQFF

size: -
J: TRBJ1-3
V: TRBV9
D: TRBD1
DNA: TGTGCCAGCAGCCCTTCGACAGGGGGCCTCGGAAACACCATATATTTT
CDR3: CASSPSTGGLGNTIYF

size: -
J: TRBJ2-3
V: TRBV11-3
D: -
DNA: TGTGCCAGCAGCTTACGCATCGGGGTGGAGATTACCACAGATACGCAGTATTTT
CDR3: CASSLRIGVEITTDTQYF

size: -
J: TRBJ2-5
V: TRBV6-5
D: -
DNA: TGTGCCAGCAGAACGGGAGCAGAGACCCAGTACTTC
CDR3: CASRTGAETQYF

size: few
J: TRBJ2-5
V: TRBV2
D: TRBD2
DNA: TGTGCCAGCAGTGAGAGCAGCGGGAGGGGAGAGACCCAGTACTTC
CDR3: CASSESSGRGETQYF

size: -
J: TRBJ2-2
V: TRBV30
D: -
DNA: TGTGCCTGGAGAATGGGGAGGCGGACCGGGGAGCTGTTTTTT
CDR3: CAWRMGRRTGELFF

size: -
J: TRBJ2-3
V: TRBV5-6
D: -
DNA: TGTGCCAGCAGCGTGGACCGGCTGGGAGCAGATACGCAGTATTTT
CDR3: CASSVDRLGADTQYF

size: -
J: TRBJ2-1
V: TRBV5-1
D: TRBD1
DNA: TGCGCCAGCAGGCTAGGGACAGGGGATAATGAGCAGTTCTTC
CDR3: CASRLGTGDNEQFF

size: once
J: TRBJ2-1
V: TRBV24-1
D: -
DNA: TGTGCCACCAGTGTTTGTCGGGGGATCCTTAACAATGAGCAGTTCTTC
CDR3: CATSVCRGILNNEQFF

size: many
J: TRBJ2-5
V: TRBV7-3
D: -
DNA: TGTGCCAGCAGCCCGACAGGCCTCCAAGAGACCCAGTACTTC
CDR3: CASSPTGLQETQYF

size: -
J: TRBJ1-5
V: TRBV25-1
D: -
DNA: TGTGCCAGCTCCCCAGGGCCAAATCAGCCCCAGCATTTT
CDR3: CASSPGPNQPQHF

size: -
J: TRBJ2-1
V: TRBV6-4
D: -
DNA: TGTGCCAGCACTTGGGGGGAGAAGAGCTCCTACAATGAGCAGTTCTTC
CDR3: CASTWGEKSSYNEQFF

size: -
J: TRBJ2-7
V: TRBV5-6
D: -
DNA: TGTGCCAGCAGCTCCCGATGGACTTTAACCTACGAGCAGTACTTC
CDR3: CASSSRWTLTYEQYF

size: -
J: TRBJ1-1
V: TRBV29-1
D: -
DNA: TGCAGCGTTGTGGTAGCCGCTGAGACTGAAGCTTTCTTT
CDR3: CSVVVAAETEAFF

size: once
J: TRBJ2-3
V: TRBV27
D: TRBD2
DNA: TGTGCCAGCAGTTTAGGGACTAGCGGGAAAAGGTATTATTTT
CDR3: CASSLGTSGKRYYF

size: -
J: TRBJ1-2
V: TRBV10-3
D: TRBD1
DNA: TGTGCCATCAGGGTTGACAGGGGGCCCTCCAACTATGGCTACACCTTC
CDR3: CAIRVDRGPSNYGYTF

size: -
J: TRBJ2-5
V: TRBV11-3
D: TRBD1
DNA: TGTGCCAGCAGCTGGGATGGGACAGCTCAAGAGACCCAGTACTTC
CDR3: CASSWDGTAQETQYF

size: -
J: TRBJ1-1
V: TRBV3-1/TRBV3-2
D: -
DNA: TGTGCCAGCAGCCTTACCCTGACGGGGAGGAACACTGAAGCTTTCTTT
CDR3: CASSLTLTGRNTEAFF

size: few
J: TRBJ1-2
V: TRBV5-1
D: -
DNA: TGCGCCAGCAGCGAGGGGGACTATGGCTACACCTTC
CDR3: CASSEGDYGYTF

size: -
J: TRBJ1-1
V: TRBV6-5
D: TRBD1
DNA: TGTGCCAGCAGTTATAGTGGGACAGGGAAAACTGAAGCTTTCTTT
CDR3: CASSYSGTGKTEAFF

size: -
J: TRBJ2-5
V: TRBV11-2
D: -
DNA: TGTGCCAGCAGCTTTAACTATCAAGAGACCCAGTACTTC
CDR3: CASSFNYQETQYF

size: -
J: TRBJ2-3
V: TRBV5-4
D: TRBD2
DNA: TGTGCCAGCAGCTCTTTGGGACCCGCGGGAGAGAAGGCAGATACGCAGTATTTT
CDR3: CASSSLGPAGEKADTQYF

size: -
J: TRBJ2-1
V: TRBV5-1
D: -
DNA: TGCGCCAGCAGCCCGGAATGGAGGAGAGATGAGCAGTTCTTC
CDR3: CASSPEWRRDEQFF

size: -
J: TRBJ2-5
V: TRBV2
D: TRBD2
DNA: TGTGCCAGCAGTGCCATCCGGACTAGCGGGGGGGCCAAGACCCAGTACTTC
CDR3: CASSAIRTSGGAKTQYF

size: -
J: TRBJ2-7
V: TRBV4-3
D: TRBD2
DNA: TGCGCCAGCAGCCAAGAACGGTCTAGCGGGAGTGATGGGTACGAGCAGTACTTC
CDR3: CASSQERSSGSDGYEQYF

size: -
J: TRBJ1-2
V: TRBV13
D: TRBD1
DNA: TGTGCCAGCAGCCCCAGGACAGGGGGCTTACTCTATGGCTACACCTTC
CDR3: CASSPRTGGLLYGYTF

size: -
J: TRBJ2-2
V: TRBV4-3
D: TRBD2
DNA: TGCGCCAGCAGCAGACGGACTAGCGGGGGTGCCACCGGGGAGCTGTTTTTT
CDR3: CASSRRTSGGATGELFF

size: -
J: TRBJ1-5
V: TRBV6-6
D: TRBD1
DNA: TGTGCCAGCAGTGGGACAGGGTATCAGCCCCAGCATTTT
CDR3: CASSGTGYQPQHF

size: once
J: TRBJ1-2
V: TRBV6-6
D: TRBD1
DNA: TGTGCCAGCAGTAGTGCGGGACAGTCCGCCTATGGCTACACCTTC
CDR3: CASSSAGQSAYGYTF

size: -
J: TRBJ2-7
V: TRBV13
D: TRBD1
DNA: TGTGCCAGCAGAGACGGGACAGCACCTACCTACGAGCAGTACTTC
CDR3: CASRDGTAPTYEQYF

size: -
J: TRBJ1-2
V: TRBV20-1
D: TRBD1
DNA: TGCAGTGCTAGTTGGGACAGGGGTGGCTACACCTTC
CDR3: CSASWDRGGYTF

size: -
J: TRBJ1-4
V: TRBV4-3
D: -
DNA: TGCGCCAGCAGCCAAGACCAGGGGTCTAATGAAAAACTGTTTTTT
CDR3: CASSQDQGSNEKLFF

size: -
J: TRBJ2-5
V: TRBV5-4
D: TRBD2
DNA: TGTGCCAGCAGACCCACCCCCGGGACTAGCGGTCAAGAGACCCAGTACTTC
CDR3: CASRPTPGTSGQETQYF

size: once
J: TRBJ2-1
V: TRBV6-5
D: TRBD2
DNA: TGTGCCAGCAGTTATATTGGACTAGCGGGAGCGGATGAGCAGTTCTTC
CDR3: CASSYIGLAGADEQFF

size: -
J: TRBJ1-2
V: TRBV27
D: -
DNA: TGTGCCAGCAAGGAGTCCGGTCCCTATGGCTACACCTTC
CDR3: CASKESGPYGYTF

size: -
J: TRBJ1-5
V: TRBV7-8
D: -
DNA: TGTGCCAGCAGCGCTGACAGGACACCTTTGAATCAGCCCCAGCATTTT
CDR3: CASSADRTPLNQPQHF

size: -
J: TRBJ2-7
V: TRBV11-2
D: -
DNA: TGTGCCAGCAGCCCCCCGGGGTCCTACGAGCAGTACTTC
CDR3: CASSPPGSYEQYF